Each of the 31 T cell receptor beta chains below was sequenced from the same sample in a study of cytomegalovirus exposure and HLA in healthy donors. 13 Jbeta primers and 60 Vbeta primers were used for the PCR. TCRdb keeps only in-frame clones here, not all; method: immunoSEQ multiplex PCR. The profile shows approximately 100,000 clones, around 80% of them singletons. The source material was PBMCs. These receptor sequences come from a man in his 60s in good health and CMV-seronegative.

This chain connects TRBV6-5 to TRBJ1-5; 7 bases fit TRBD1. The CDR3 is 14 amino acids. CDR1 is MNHEY, CDR2 SVGAGI, per germline. V dropped 6 bases and J dropped 4; count of bases not matched to a gene: 6. This CDR3 reads CASRPTGRNQPQHF. In DNA, the CDR3 is TGTGCCAGCAGGCCGACAGGGAGGAATCAGCCCCAGCATTTT.

The CDR3 region has the DNA TGTGCCAGCAGCCCCGGCGGGGGGGCTTTTAAGACCCAGTACTTC. This codes for CASSPGGGAFKTQYF. The chain links TRBV7-9 to TRBJ2-5; 9 bases are shared with TRBD2. Looked up from germline, CDR1 is SEHNR and CDR2 is FQNEAQ (reference sequence). CDR3 length: 15 amino acids. The V and J ends lost 5 bases and 6 bases, in that order; junction bases with no gene match: 10.

This clone appeared once. V gene TRBV30 combines with J gene TRBJ1-4; 8 bases align to TRBD1. Germline CDR1 reads GTSNPN; CDR2 reads SVGIG (reference sequence). V gave up 0 bases and J gave up 2 bases; unmatched junction bases: 5. CDR3 length: 16 amino acids. This CDR3 reads CAWSVGQGATNEKLFF. The CDR3 region has the DNA TGTGCCTGGAGTGTAGGGCAGGGGGCTACTAATGAAAAACTGTTTTTT. Based on the CDR3 plus reference TRBV30 and TRBJ1-4, the full variable domain is SQTIHQWPATLVQPVGSPLSLECTVEGTSNPNLYWYRQAAGRGLQLLFYSVGIGQISSEVPQNLSASRPQDRQFILSSKKLLLSDSGFYLCAWSVGQGATNEKLFFGSGTQLSVL.

The genes are TRBV14 and TRBJ2-3, with a tentative D call TRBD2 (5 bases). Germline V gene sequence: CDR1 SGHDN, CDR2 FVKESK. The CDR3 covers 14 residues. Trimming removed 2 bases at V and 7 bases at J, with 13 bases between. CDR3 in amino acids: CASSQTLALNTQYF. The CDR3 DNA reads TGTGCCAGCAGCCAAACCCTAGCTTTAAATACGCAGTATTTT.

This clone has a single count. This chain joins TRBV2 and TRBJ1-3, with D perhaps TRBD1 (6 bases). The CDR3 has 15 residues. With 5 bases removed from V and 0 bases from J, the gap between germline ends came to 11 bases. Germline CDR1 SNHLY, CDR2 FYNNEI. The CDR3 sequence: CASSKWTDSGNTIYF. The CDR3, as DNA: TGTGCCAGCAGTAAATGGACAGACTCTGGAAACACCATATATTTT.

The V and J genes are TRBV5-1 and TRBJ2-1; D unresolved. The germline V and J ends were trimmed by 0 bases and 8 bases, with 9 bases remaining between them. Germline V lookup: CDR1 SGHRS, CDR2 YFSETQ. This CDR3 region has 13 residues. The CDR3 DNA reads TGCGCCAGCAGCTTGGCTGACGGGTATGAGCAGTTCTTC. This encodes CASSLADGYEQFF. The variable domain in full, completed from reference TRBV5-1 and TRBJ2-1, reads KAGVTQTPRYLIKTRGQQVTLSCSPISGHRSVSWYQQTPGQGLQFLFEYFSETQRNKGNFPGRFSGRQFSNSRSEMNVSTLELGDSALYLCASSLADGYEQFFGPGTRLTVL.

This rearrangement joins TRBV6-1 to TRBJ1-6, with D tentatively TRBD1 (6 bases). The V and J ends lost 10 bases and 9 bases respectively, with 22 bases between them. The germline CDR1 and CDR2 sequences are MNHNS and SASEGT. The CDR3 runs 15 residues. The DNA of the CDR3 is TGTGCCACCTCGCCAATACAGGGAGTCGGTTCACCCCTCCACTTT. Its protein is CATSPIQGVGSPLHF.

The chain uses TRBV11-1 and TRBJ2-1; 8 positions agree with TRBD1. Germline V gene data show CDR1 as SGHAT and CDR2 as FQDESV (reference sequence). The trim removed 4 bases at V and 8 bases at J, leaving 7 bases unmatched. This CDR3 spans 14 amino acids. CDR3 sequence reads: CASSWTGFGDEQFF. CDR3 DNA sequence: TGTGCCAGCAGCTGGACAGGGTTCGGAGATGAGCAGTTCTTC. Supplemented by reference TRBV11-1 and TRBJ2-1, the full variable domain reads EAEVAQSPRYKITEKSQAVAFWCDPISGHATLYWYRQILGQGPELLVQFQDESVVDDSQLPKDRFSAERLKGVDSTLKIQPAELGDSAMYLCASSWTGFGDEQFFGPGTRLTVL.

The V call is TRBV29-1, the J call TRBJ2-1, with D perhaps TRBD2 (6 bases). Trimming took 2 bases from V and 3 from J, leaving 11 bases between them. Germline CDR1 SQVTM, CDR2 ANQGSEA. The CDR3 length is 14 residues. The CDR3 sequence is CSVETDYYYNEQFF. The CDR3 DNA sequence: TGCAGCGTTGAAACGGACTACTACTACAATGAGCAGTTCTTC.

Turning to this clone: Other DNA sequences of this sample code for an identical CDR3. The chain recombines TRBV9 with TRBJ2-3; 8 nucleotides agree with TRBD2. J was trimmed by 4 bases and V by 3 bases; bases with no gene match: 4. Germline CDR1 reads SGDLS; CDR2 reads YYNGEE. The CDR3 is 14 amino acids. In DNA form, the CDR3 reads TGTGCCAGCAGCGCCGGGGGGGGCCCAGATACGCAGTATTTT. Its translation: CASSAGGGPDTQYF.

This clone was counted once. This specimen includes other DNA sequences encoding the same CDR3. The V call is TRBV9, the J call TRBJ2-5, with TRBD2 as a possible D gene (5 bases). Looked up from germline, CDR1 is SGDLS and CDR2 is YYNGEE. Trimming pared 0 bases from V and 4 bases from J, leaving 10 bases between. The length of the CDR3 is 14 residues. CDR3 nucleotides: TGTGCCAGCAGCGTAGGTGGAGGCGGAGAGACCCAGTACTTC. It codes for CASSVGGGGETQYF.

The J gene is TRBJ2-2, the V gene TRBV4-1; 9 nucleotides align to TRBD2. Germline CDR1 and CDR2: MGHRA and YSYEKL. V shed 1 base, J shed 3 bases, and the junction held 6 bases outside the gene matches. This CDR3 contains 17 residues. Here the CDR3 DNA reads TGCGCCAGCAGCCAAGTCGGGAGCGGGGGGCACACCGGGGAGCTGTTTTTT. Residues: CASSQVGSGGHTGELFF.

The V call is TRBV7-9, the J call TRBJ1-1; no firm D call. Trimming cost V 0 bases and J 0 bases, with 11 bases left between them. Germline V CDR1 and CDR2: SEHNR, FQNEAQ (reference sequence). The CDR3 runs 16 residues. CDR3 sequence: CASSLALSGMNTEAFF. For the CDR3, the DNA is TGTGCCAGCAGCTTAGCGCTGTCGGGTATGAACACTGAAGCTTTCTTT.

V and J are TRBV9 and TRBJ2-2; possibly TRBD2 for D (5 bases). V was shortened by 0 bases and J by 2 bases, with 11 bases between the two germline ends. CDR3 length: 16 amino acids. CDR1 and CDR2 (germline): SGDLS, YYNGEE. The CDR3 region has the DNA TGTGCCAGCAGCGTAGATCCAGGAGGAAACACCGGGGAGCTGTTTTTT. It translates to CASSVDPGGNTGELFF. Supplemented by reference TRBV9 and TRBJ2-2, the full variable domain reads DSGVTQTPKHLITATGQRVTLRCSPRSGDLSVYWYQQSLDQGLQFLIQYYNGEERAKGNILERFSAQQFPDLHSELNLSSLELGDSALYFCASSVDPGGNTGELFFGEGSRLTVL.

This clone was picked up a small number of times. Other DNA sequences within the sample encode an identical CDR3. The genes are TRBV18 and TRBJ2-1; a weak D match, TRBD2 (6 bases). In germline, CDR1 is KGHSH, CDR2 LQKENI. Trimming left V 3 bases short and J 5 bases short, with 8 bases between. The CDR3 loop spans 13 amino acids. DNA for the CDR3: TGTGCCAGCTCACCTCCGGGGGACAATGAGCAGTTCTTC. Translating gives CASSPPGDNEQFF.

The genes are TRBV11-2 and TRBJ1-1, with D uncertain. The CDR3 extends over 12 amino acids. Trimming took off 5 bases at V and 3 bases at J, with 7 bases between the two ends. The germline gives CDR1 SGHAT, CDR2 FQNNGV. CDR3 residues: CASSMGDTEAFF. Here the CDR3 DNA reads TGTGCCAGCAGCATGGGCGACACTGAAGCTTTCTTT.

J is TRBJ2-3 and V is TRBV4-2; 7 bases are a match to TRBD2. Germline V gives CDR1 LGHNA, CDR2 YNFKEQ. The CDR3 covers 15 residues. Trimming cost V 4 bases and J 8 bases; bases outside gene matches: 12. This CDR3 reads CASSLLERGEATQYF. DNA of the CDR3: TGTGCCAGCAGCCTCCTCGAGCGGGGTGAAGCTACGCAGTATTTT.

In this sample, this clone turned up a few times. The genes are TRBV10-3 and TRBJ2-7; maybe TRBD1 (6 bases). Trimming stripped 4 bases from V and 4 bases from J, with 17 bases between. Germline CDR1 is ENHRY and CDR2 is SYGVKD. The length of the CDR3 is 15 residues. The chain's CDR3 is CAISAPGTSGYEQYF. CDR3 nucleotide sequence: TGTGCCATCAGTGCTCCGGGGACAAGTGGTTACGAGCAGTACTTC.

This chain joins TRBV6-5 and TRBJ2-1; D might be TRBD1 (6 bases). The CDR3 has 13 residues. V lost 0 bases to trimming and J lost 8 bases, with 8 bases between them. Germline CDR1 reads MNHEY; CDR2 reads SVGAGI. This chain's CDR3 is CASSYSGAYEQFF. The CDR3, as DNA: TGTGCCAGCAGTTACTCGGGGGCGTATGAGCAGTTCTTC.

The chain joins TRBV27 to TRBJ1-1, with 8 bases fitting TRBD1. This CDR3 region has 15 residues. The trim removed 5 bases at V and 1 base at J, leaving 6 bases unmatched. Germline loops: CDR1 MNHEY, CDR2 SMNVEV (reference sequence). CDR3 DNA: TGTGCCAGCAGTCCTTGGGACAGGACGAACACTGAAGCTTTCTTT. As protein: CASSPWDRTNTEAFF.

The CDR3 DNA follows: TGTGCCAGCAGCTTGGTGCGGGGGGGAGATACGCAGTATTTT. Protein sequence: CASSLVRGGDTQYF. The V gene is TRBV5-4, the J gene TRBJ2-3; TRBD2 matches at 9 bases. CDR3 length equals 14 residues. CDR1 and CDR2 (germline): SGHNT, YYREEE (reference sequence). With 0 bases clipped from V and 5 bases from J, the junction kept 1 base outside the gene matches.

This rearrangement joins TRBV11-2 to TRBJ1-2, with 8 bases lining up with TRBD1. Trimming at V came to 5 bases and at J to 4 bases, leaving 0 bases not matched to a gene. The CDR3 length is 12 residues. The germline CDR1 and CDR2 sequences are SGHAT and FQNNGV. The CDR3 nucleotides are TGTGCCAGCAGCGGGACAGGCTATGGCTACACCTTC. Translation gives CASSGTGYGYTF.

V gene TRBV14 combines with J gene TRBJ1-2; 8 bases are a match to TRBD1. This CDR3 contains 14 residues. V shed 2 bases, J shed 4 bases, and the junction held 3 bases outside the gene matches. CDR1 and CDR2 from the germline V gene are SGHDN and FVKESK. The CDR3: CASSQTTGVYGYTF. In DNA, the CDR3 is TGTGCCAGCAGCCAAACGACAGGGGTCTATGGCTACACCTTC.

The V gene is TRBV5-5, the J gene TRBJ1-5; D may be TRBD1 (5 bases). V lost 3 bases, J lost 0 bases, and 16 bases lay in between. There are 17 residues in the CDR3. Germline V gene lookup returns CDR1 SGHKS and CDR2 YYEKEE (reference sequence). CDR3 protein: CASSSGLAEYSNQPQHF. As DNA, the CDR3 is TGTGCCAGCAGCTCAGGGCTGGCAGAATATAGCAATCAGCCCCAGCATTTT.

The V gene is TRBV11-2, the J gene TRBJ2-4, with a possible D match to TRBD2 (7 bases). The CDR3 is 16 residues long. The ends were cut back, 4 bases at V and 1 base at J, with 14 bases in the middle. Germline V gene lookup returns CDR1 SGHAT and CDR2 FQNNGV. CDR3 in DNA: TGTGCCAGCAGCTCAGGTCGGGGGGCGGCCAAAAACATTCAGTACTTC. It encodes CASSSGRGAAKNIQYF.

The chain recombines TRBV7-2 with TRBJ1-2; D may be TRBD1 (6 bases). This CDR3 comprises 12 residues. Trimming stripped 5 bases from V and 12 bases from J, with 16 bases between. Germline assignment: CDR1 SGHTA and CDR2 FQGNSA. CDR3 residues: CASSADQGRNTF. CDR3 in DNA: TGTGCCAGCAGCGCGGACCAGGGGCGCAACACCTTC.

The chain uses TRBV2 and TRBJ2-2, with D perhaps matching TRBD2 (6 bases). CDR1 is SNHLY, CDR2 FYNNEI, per germline. The CDR3 loop spans 14 amino acids. The V end lost 8 bases, the J end lost 0 bases, and 10 bases lay between the germline ends. The DNA for the CDR3 is TGTGCCAGCGCGGGCGGGGCGAACACCGGGGAGCTGTTTTTT. It translates to CASAGGANTGELFF.

The chain uses TRBV29-1 and TRBJ1-5; D is possibly TRBD1 (6 bases). Germline loops: CDR1 SQVTM, CDR2 ANQGSEA. V dropped 6 bases and J dropped 2 bases, with 14 bases sitting between them. The CDR3 sequence is 14 residues long. The DNA for the CDR3 is TGCAGCGTGACGACAGGTTATGGCAATCAGCCCCAGCATTTT. The encoded protein is CSVTTGYGNQPQHF.

This clone occurred a few times. The gene calls are TRBV30 and TRBJ1-1, with 7 bases identical to TRBD1. The CDR3 is 14 residues long. V was clipped by 4 bases and J by 5 bases; unmatched bases: 10. The germline V gene has CDR1 GTSNPN and CDR2 SVGIG (reference sequence). The CDR3 loop is CAWTPGGWGTEAFF. CDR3 DNA sequence: TGTGCCTGGACTCCAGGGGGGTGGGGAACTGAAGCTTTCTTT.

The gene calls are TRBV30 and TRBJ1-5; D is uncertain. Germline CDR1 reads GTSNPN; CDR2 reads SVGIG (reference sequence). This CDR3 region has 13 residues. The V end lost 3 bases, the J end lost 3 bases, and 9 bases lay between the germline ends. CDR3 in DNA: TGTGCCTGGAGCAACGGTGACAATCAGCCCCAGCATTTT. This gives the protein CAWSNGDNQPQHF. Drawing the rest from reference TRBV30 and TRBJ1-5, the complete variable domain is SQTIHQWPATLVQPVGSPLSLECTVEGTSNPNLYWYRQAAGRGLQLLFYSVGIGQISSEVPQNLSASRPQDRQFILSSKKLLLSDSGFYLCAWSNGDNQPQHFGDGTRLSIL.

The chain has TRBV10-3 and TRBJ1-2, with D possibly TRBD1 on 6 matching bases. The CDR3 extends over 15 amino acids. Trimming took off 4 bases at V and 4 bases at J, with 16 bases between the two ends. CDR1 ENHRY and CDR2 SYGVKD come from the germline V gene. CDR3 region: CAISGVAGGLYGYTF. CDR3 nucleotide sequence: TGTGCCATCAGTGGGGTTGCGGGGGGGCTCTATGGCTACACCTTC.